This TCR beta chain was observed in a study of identical twins. Regarding the study as a whole: Insertion counts were lower in abundant cord blood beta clonotypes, a trend that memory repertoires did not show.

A note on this clonotype: The antigen remains undetermined.

Trimming stripped 8 bases from V and 0 bases from J, with 26 bases between. The V gene's germline CDR1 is LNHNV and CDR2 YYDKDF (reference sequence). The CDR3 spans 19 residues. Template switching, a step in the protocol, added a universal primer site, and cDNA carried unique molecular identifiers. TCRdb used MiXCR to reprocess the 5' RACE reads, holding one entry per CDR3 protein. The sample contains about 500,000 distinct CDR3 sequences, roughly 13% of which appear only once. The same sample was also studied in work on yellow fever vaccine responses in identical twins. That investigation notes: Twins reportedly showed a vaccine T cell response that seemed partly convergent and partly personalized.

This clonotype was sampled from a young woman in good health. Sample: CD4+ T cells sorted from blood. V is TRBV15 and J is TRBJ2-4; D possibly matches TRBD1 or TRBD2 (5 bases each). CDR3 bases: TGTGCCACCGCATCCGATCGAAAGGGACCCTTCCTAGCCAAAAACATTCAGTACTTC. This translates into CATASDRKGPFLAKNIQYF.